Listed here are 14 T cell receptor beta chains from one sample, sequenced in a study of blood T cells in healthy people across ages. The authors ran a second PCR of 7 to 11 cycles using a sample-barcoded 5' primer and a J-beta primer mix. Using its own MiXCR run on the 5' RACE reads, TCRdb lists one record per CDR3 protein. The sample has fewer than 2,000,000 distinct CDR3 sequences, about two fifths seen once. Sequencing was done on a sample of blood. These receptors were obtained from a human donor in good health.

The rearrangement joins TRBV20-1 to TRBJ2-3; D gene ambiguous. Germline-derived CDR1 and CDR2 are DFQATT and SNEGSKA (reference sequence). V was shortened by 6 bases and J by 2 bases, with 12 bases between the two germline ends. CDR3 size: 13 residues. The CDR3 sequence: CSASRRNTDTQYF. In nucleotides, the CDR3 is TGCAGTGCCTCGAGGCGCAACACAGATACGCAGTATTTT.

The chain joins TRBV7-2 to TRBJ2-5; tentative D call: TRBD2 (6 bases). This CDR3 has 16 residues. V lost 1 base, J lost 5 bases, and 17 bases lay in between. The germline V gene has CDR1 SGHTA and CDR2 FQGNSA. The CDR3 here is CASSLVGLSVGETQYF. The CDR3 nucleotides read TGTGCCAGCAGCTTAGTGGGACTTTCTGTCGGGGAGACCCAGTACTTC. The full variable domain, its missing parts supplied by reference TRBV7-2 and TRBJ2-5, is GAGVSQSPSNKVTEKGKDVELRCDPISGHTALYWYRQSLGQGLEFLIYFQGNSAPDKSGLPSDRFSAERTGGSVSTLTIQRTQQEDSAVYLCASSLVGLSVGETQYFGPGTRLLVL.

The V call is TRBV20-1, the J call TRBJ2-1, with 14 bases fitting TRBD2. Germline V gene lookup returns CDR1 DFQATT and CDR2 SNEGSKA (reference sequence). The trim removed 6 bases at V and 7 bases at J, leaving 5 bases unmatched. The CDR3 consists of 14 residues. Here the CDR3 DNA reads TGCAGTGCCCTGGGACTAGCGGGGGAGAATGAGCAGTTCTTC. Its protein product is CSALGLAGENEQFF.

This clonotype was counted a single time. The rearrangement joins TRBV24-1 to TRBJ1-1; D perhaps matches TRBD1 (5 bases). With 3 bases removed from V and 11 bases from J, the gap between germline ends came to 12 bases. Germline V gene lookup returns CDR1 KGHDR and CDR2 SFDVKD. The CDR3 length is 12 residues. CDR3 in amino acids: CATSDHQGAAFF. CDR3 in DNA: TGTGCCACCAGTGATCATCAGGGTGCGGCTTTCTTT.

V gene TRBV6-5 combines with J gene TRBJ1-4; weak D call: TRBD1 (6 bases). Germline values: CDR1 MNHEY, CDR2 SVGAGI. Trimming took 6 bases from V and 10 from J, leaving 18 bases between them. The CDR3 is 14 amino acids. In nucleotides, the CDR3 is TGTGCCAGCAGCATAATTCAGGGGCATGCAAAACTGTTTTTT. It yields the protein CASSIIQGHAKLFF.

There are a few counts of this clonotype. The chain links TRBV10-3 to TRBJ1-2; D gene unclear. The CDR3 extends over 12 amino acids. V lost 6 bases and J lost 5, with 10 bases in between. Looked up from germline, CDR1 is ENHRY and CDR2 is SYGVKD. The CDR3 sequence: CAISQVAYGYTF. The CDR3, as DNA: TGTGCCATCAGCCAGGTGGCTTATGGCTACACCTTC.

This rearrangement joins TRBV7-6 to TRBJ2-1; the D gene could be TRBD1 or TRBD2 (6 bases each). There are 18 residues in the CDR3. Germline V lookup: CDR1 SGHVS, CDR2 FNYEAQ. V gave up 0 bases and J gave up 0 bases, with 15 bases separating them. DNA of the CDR3: TGTGCCAGCAGCTTAGCTAACGGGGGCCTCAGCTCCTACAATGAGCAGTTCTTC. Translation: CASSLANGGLSSYNEQFF.

In this sample, this clonotype turned up a few times. This sequence joins TRBV20-1 and TRBJ1-2; TRBD1 might be the D (6 bases). Trimming removed 5 bases at V and 2 bases at J, with 12 bases between. The germline CDR1 and CDR2 sequences are DFQATT and SNEGSKA (reference sequence). This CDR3 has 13 residues. CDR3 amino acids: CSAPDSGNYGYTF. Here the CDR3 DNA reads TGCAGTGCTCCGGACAGCGGAAACTATGGCTACACCTTC.

V gene TRBV20-1 combines with J gene TRBJ2-1; TRBD2 agrees at 10 bases. This CDR3 spans 15 amino acids. Germline V gene data show CDR1 as DFQATT and CDR2 as SNEGSKA (reference sequence). The J segment lost 7 bases and the V segment lost 3 bases, leaving 9 bases of the junction unmatched. This chain's CDR3 is CSASRGLATTNEQFF. CDR3 nucleotides: TGCAGTGCTAGTAGGGGACTAGCGACTACGAATGAGCAGTTCTTC.

This chain uses TRBV28 with TRBJ2-3, with TRBD2 matching over 7 bases. The CDR3 covers 14 residues. Germline V gene data show CDR1 as MDHEN and CDR2 as SYDVKM. The junction had 4 bases not matched to a gene; V was cut back by 7 bases and J by 0 bases. The CDR3 bases are TGTGCCAGCATAATCGGGGGGAGCACAGATACGCAGTATTTT. Translating gives CASIIGGSTDTQYF. The complete variable domain, with remaining parts taken from reference TRBV28 and TRBJ2-3, reads DVKVTQSSRYLVKRTGEKVFLECVQDMDHENMFWYRQDPGLGLRLIYFSYDVKMKEKGDIPEGYSVSREKKERFSLILESASTNQTSMYLCASIIGGSTDTQYFGPGTRLTVL.

Comment on this clonotype: The junction shows a germline mismatch at one end, possibly a read error. J is TRBJ1-1 and V is TRBV5-1; no definite D call. In germline, CDR1 is SGHRS, CDR2 YFSETQ. The CDR3 spans 13 residues. In DNA form, the CDR3 reads TGTGCCAGCAGCGCATTGAGACACCTTGAAGCTTTCTTT. Translation: CASSALRHLEAFF. The complete variable domain, with remaining parts taken from reference TRBV5-1 and TRBJ1-1, reads KAGVTQTPRYLIKTRGQQVTLSCSPISGHRSVSWYQQTPGQGLQFLFEYFSETQRNKGNFPGRFSGRQFSNSRSEMNVSTLELGDSALYLCASSALRHLEAFFGQGTRLTVV.

The chain couples TRBV5-1 to TRBJ2-1; weak D call: TRBD2 (5 bases). This CDR3 has 16 residues. Germline V gives CDR1 SGHRS, CDR2 YFSETQ. The V end was cut by 0 bases, the J end by 6 bases, with 16 bases between. CDR3 loop: CASSLGYEGLVNEQFF. DNA of the CDR3: TGCGCCAGCAGCTTGGGTTATGAGGGTTTGGTCAATGAGCAGTTCTTC.

The chain joins TRBV5-1 to TRBJ2-1; D is possibly TRBD1 (6 bases). CDR1 and CDR2 (germline): SGHRS, YFSETQ. The CDR3 is 16 amino acids. Trimming took 7 bases from V and 8 from J, leaving 25 bases between them. CDR3 bases: TGCGCCAGCGGCCCCCATGGGCAGGGGAATCTGGATGAGCAGTTCTTC. Encoded protein: CASGPHGQGNLDEQFF.

The CDR3 bases are TGTGCCAGCAGTTTTGTGCGGGGGGTGGTAGGCACTGAAGCTTTCTTT. Its protein is CASSFVRGVVGTEAFF. V and J are TRBV6-6 and TRBJ1-1; a weak D match, TRBD1 (5 bases). This CDR3 spans 16 amino acids. Germline CDR1 and CDR2: MNHNY and SVGAGI (reference sequence). Trimming left V 4 bases short and J 4 bases short, with 19 bases between.